The entry below describes one T cell receptor (beta chain). What antigen it recognizes has not been identified. No base quality values were provided; no much bigger clone lies one nucleotide off. In the prospective study, participants were roughly 18 to 100 years old, resided in about 25 geographic areas of the United States, and were enrolled through a virtual design. In the prospective study, cohorts were assigned on the basis of participant-reported clinical history obtained from a screening survey and a study questionnaire. Mobile phlebotomists in the prospective study collected whole blood, serum and a nasopharyngeal or oropharyngeal swab from every participant. Prospective study participants could optionally give additional blood draws and questionnaires over an approximately two-month period. Before DNA extraction, blood samples from the prospective study were shipped at room temperature or frozen.

The data derive from a study of blood T cell repertoires in COVID-19 (TCRdb year 2020). With respect to the entire study: The collaborator samples originated in the United States, Italy and Spain and spanned the acute and convalescent phases of COVID-19. A de-identified subject ID, COVID-19 status, age in years and sex were almost always included in the sample metadata. A freely available public database, intended as a resource for researchers studying the immune response to SARS-CoV-2, is where the repertoires were released. The material from the prospective study consisted of cDNA or gDNA derived from T cells, B-cell-depleted T cells, or PBMCs. Samples came from the ongoing ImmuneRACE study (first 160 participants) plus 1,254 subjects from 6 global collaborators. HLA class I and class II types, where available, came from metadata supplied by the sample provider rather than from assay-based typing. The dataset comprised deeply sampled blood TCRbeta repertoires from subjects exposed to, actively infected with, or recovered from COVID-19.

From the cysteine through the phenylalanine, the CDR3 covers 15 amino acids. Just the 45-base CDR3 DNA is kept, in frame starting at base 1. CDR1 and CDR2 were assigned from the germline V gene (reference sequence) as SEHNR and FQNEAQ. Deletion took 5 bases off V and 4 bases off J, with a span of 17 bases between the germline ends. TCRbeta CDR3 regions were amplified from genomic DNA by means of the immunoSEQ Assay, a bias-controlled multiplex PCR. Per the authors' processing: The number of nucleated cells in each sample was estimated by amplification of reference gene primers within the assay. To quantify the absolute abundance of each unique TCRbeta CDR3 rearrangement, sequence reads were collapsed and filtered. Productive Simpson clonality was computed per sample as the square root of Simpson's diversity index over productive rearrangements. Here the immuneACCESS table is served through TCRdb, limited to in-frame sequences with V and J called. Missing clones are a known gap in these copies; in checked studies unresolved V genes cover under half, and the rest lacks a known reason. V and J calls plus clone size are reproduced from that table; the DNA served to infer D and trimming. In all, the sample holds around 450,000 clones, and around 90% of those were seen once. The ten largest make up roughly 1.9% of the sample.

Points the paper makes about the study in general: The quantity of clinical and demographic metadata differed by source and by participant and was supplied without curation.

The TCR originated in a woman aged 18 to 35 with acute COVID-19. This chain joins TRBV7-9 to TRBJ1-1; the D segment could be TRBD1, given 5 matching bases. Sample: PBMCs or T cells enriched from blood (not recorded which). In nucleotides, the sequence is TGTGCCAGCAGCCGCAGGGTCCTAGTCGGCACTGAAGCTTTCTTT. The translation is CASSRRVLVGTEAFF.